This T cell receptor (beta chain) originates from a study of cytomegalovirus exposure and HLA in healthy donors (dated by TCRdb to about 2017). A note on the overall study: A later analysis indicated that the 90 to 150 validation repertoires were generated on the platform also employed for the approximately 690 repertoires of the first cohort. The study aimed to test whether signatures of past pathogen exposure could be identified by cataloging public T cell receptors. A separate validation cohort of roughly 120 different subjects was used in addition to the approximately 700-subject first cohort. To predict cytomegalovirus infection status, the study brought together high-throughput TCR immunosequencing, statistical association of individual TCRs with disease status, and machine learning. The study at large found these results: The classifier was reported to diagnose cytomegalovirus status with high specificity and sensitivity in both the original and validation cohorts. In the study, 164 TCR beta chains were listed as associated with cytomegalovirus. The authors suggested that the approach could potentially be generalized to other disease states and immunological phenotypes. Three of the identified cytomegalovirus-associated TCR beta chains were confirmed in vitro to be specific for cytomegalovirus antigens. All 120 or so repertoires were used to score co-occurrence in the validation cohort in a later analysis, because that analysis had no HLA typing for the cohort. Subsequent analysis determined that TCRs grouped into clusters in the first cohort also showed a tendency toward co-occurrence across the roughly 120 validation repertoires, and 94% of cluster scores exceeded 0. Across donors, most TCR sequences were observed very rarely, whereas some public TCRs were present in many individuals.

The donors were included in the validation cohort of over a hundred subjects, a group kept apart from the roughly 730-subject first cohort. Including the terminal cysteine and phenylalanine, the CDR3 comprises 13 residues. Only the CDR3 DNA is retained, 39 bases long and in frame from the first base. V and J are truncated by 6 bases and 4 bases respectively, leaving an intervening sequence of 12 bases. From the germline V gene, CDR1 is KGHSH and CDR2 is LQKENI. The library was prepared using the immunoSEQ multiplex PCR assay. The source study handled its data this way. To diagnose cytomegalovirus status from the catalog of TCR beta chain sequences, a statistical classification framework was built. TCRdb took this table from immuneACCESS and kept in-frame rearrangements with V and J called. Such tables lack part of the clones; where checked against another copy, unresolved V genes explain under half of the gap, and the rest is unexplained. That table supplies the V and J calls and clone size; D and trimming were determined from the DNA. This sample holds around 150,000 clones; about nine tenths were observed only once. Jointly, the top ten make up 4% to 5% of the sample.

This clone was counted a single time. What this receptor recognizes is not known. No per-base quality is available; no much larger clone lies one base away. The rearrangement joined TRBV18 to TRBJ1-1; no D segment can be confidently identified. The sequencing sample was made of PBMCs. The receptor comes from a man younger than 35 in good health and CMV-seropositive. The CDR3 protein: CASSKGGVTEAFF. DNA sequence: TGTGCCAGCTCGAAGGGCGGGGTCACTGAAGCTTTCTTT.